These T cell receptor beta chains were read from a single sample in a study of tumor-infiltrating lymphocytes in localized non-small cell lung cancer. Sequenced by immunoSEQ multiplex PCR; TCRdb stores in-frame clones only, minus some. This table holds around 9,600 clones, 70% to 85% found once. Sequenced sample: lung tumor tissue. Receptors originate from a human donor with non-small cell lung cancer. Each CDR3 is given without its conserved first and last residue.

j_call	v_call	cdr3_aa
TRBJ2-7	TRBV4-3	ASSQDRQSYEQY
TRBJ1-5	TRBV4-1	ASSQDRDSNIVNQPQH
TRBJ2-1	TRBV5-1	ASSFSGSSTNEQF
TRBJ1-5	TRBV30	AWSVRGRLNQPQH
TRBJ1-2	TRBV19	ASTLKSQANYGYT
TRBJ1-1	TRBV27	ASSSRTEGNTEAF
TRBJ2-5	TRBV19	ASSTPGTEQETQY
TRBJ2-2	TRBV5-4	ASSPPGHSNTGELF
TRBJ1-1	TRBV19	ASSMVPTITEAF
TRBJ2-7	TRBV7-9	ASAGAYEQY
TRBJ1-2	TRBV15	ATSRGWGGAYGYT
TRBJ2-7	TRBV5-8	ASSGLGGVREQY
TRBJ1-4	TRBV7-8	ASSPFGQGMWKLF
TRBJ2-2	TRBV30	AWTTGLVEAGELF